These T cell receptor beta chains were read from a single sample in a study of T cells in Graves' hyperthyroidism and ophthalmopathy. TCRdb re-called the multiplex PCR reads with MiXCR, one entry per CDR3 protein. The sample holds fewer than 450,000 distinct CDR3 sequences, roughly 17% seen once. Sequencing was carried out using blood. These receptors all come from a woman aged 25 to 39 with Graves' hyperthyroidism that later progressed to Graves' ophthalmopathy. Each CDR3 is given with its conserved first and last residue. The D gene is left open where the match is weak. Clone size is shown for a subset of rows, as once, few, many or a class of expanded clone.

TRBV28	-	many	TRBJ1-1	CASSPEQGRVSTEAFF	TGTGCCAGCAGTCCGGAACAGGGTCGCGTGAGCACTGAAGCTTTCTTT
TRBV2	-	many	TRBJ2-4	CASRGLGGPIYIQYF	TGTGCCAGCAGGGGACTGGGGGGGCCGATATACATTCAGTACTTC
TRBV28	-	many	TRBJ2-7	CASSKQPTGFYEQYF	TGTGCCAGCAGTAAACAGCCCACAGGGTTCTACGAGCAGTACTTC
TRBV3-1	TRBD1	many	TRBJ2-2	CASSQNRGPNTGELFF	TGTGCCAGCAGCCAAAACAGGGGCCCGAACACCGGGGAGCTGTTTTTT
TRBV6-1	-	-	TRBJ2-7	CASTPLGSYEQYF	TGTGCCAGCACCCCTTTGGGGTCCTACGAGCAGTACTTC
TRBV12-3/TRBV12-4	TRBD1	many	TRBJ2-7	CASSGQGSYEQYF	TGTGCCAGCAGCGGACAGGGATCCTACGAGCAGTACTTC
TRBV12-3/TRBV12-4	-	many	TRBJ2-7	CASSSRGRVYF	TGTGCCAGCAGTTCGAGGGGCAGGGTATACTTC
TRBV5-1	-	-	TRBJ2-7	CASSLEEAYERYF	TGCGCCAGCAGCCTGGAGGAGGCCTACGAGCGGTACTTC
TRBV28	-	many	TRBJ2-7	CASSSPGFSYEQYF	TGTGCCAGCAGTTCACCGGGGTTCTCCTACGAGCAGTACTTC
TRBV7-9	-	-	TRBJ2-1	CASSADGEQFF	TGTGCCAGCAGCGCGGACGGTGAGCAGTTCTTC
TRBV24-1	TRBD2	many	TRBJ2-1	CATSDPGGTSGGDEQFF	TGTGCCACCAGTGATCCCGGGGGGACTAGCGGGGGGGATGAGCAGTTCTTC
TRBV6-1	TRBD1	many	TRBJ1-2	CASSPDRGRLGYGYTF	TGTGCCAGCAGTCCGGACAGGGGGCGCCTAGGCTATGGCTACACCTTC
TRBV18	-	many	TRBJ2-7	CASSVQQYF	TGTGCCAGCTCAGTTCAGCAGTACTTC
TRBV4-1	TRBD1	few	TRBJ2-7	CASSQEGQGIYEQYF	TGCGCCAGCAGCCAGGAGGGACAGGGTATCTACGAGCAGTACTTC
TRBV7-9	TRBD1	few	TRBJ1-4	CASSLDRVEELFF	TGTGCCAGCAGCCTGGACAGGGTTGAAGAACTGTTTTTT
TRBV30	TRBD2	many	TRBJ2-1	CAWIAGGDNEQFF	TGTGCCTGGATAGCGGGAGGCGACAATGAGCAGTTCTTC
TRBV11-2	-	many	TRBJ1-1	CASSRGNTEAFF	TGTGCCAGCAGCAGGGGGAACACTGAAGCTTTCTTT
TRBV10-3	-	few	TRBJ2-2	CAITRDDRTGELFF	TGTGCCATCACCCGGGACGACCGTACCGGGGAGCTGTTTTTT
TRBV20-1	-	many	TRBJ1-2	CSATGTDYGYTF	TGCAGTGCTACGGGAACTGACTATGGCTACACCTTC
TRBV9	-	many	TRBJ2-1	CASSVDEGVIHDEQFF	TGTGCCAGCAGCGTAGATGAGGGAGTCATACACGATGAGCAGTTCTTC
TRBV5-1	-	many	TRBJ1-2	CASSPGTPAAGYTF	TGCGCCAGCAGTCCCGGGACACCGGCCGCTGGCTACACCTTC
TRBV5-1	-	many	TRBJ1-6	CASSLGRGGLDYNSPLHF	TGCGCCAGCAGCTTGGGCAGGGGTGGCCTGGACTATAATTCACCCCTCCACTTT
TRBV18	TRBD2	many	TRBJ2-3	CASSPPSGGAADTQYF	TGTGCCAGCTCACCACCCAGCGGGGGGGCGGCAGATACGCAGTATTTT
TRBV7-9	TRBD1	many	TRBJ2-5	CASSAPGQGGSETQYF	TGTGCCAGCAGCGCGCCGGGACAGGGTGGGTCGGAGACCCAGTACTTC
TRBV4-1	TRBD1	-	TRBJ2-7	CASSQGQGADEQYF	TGCGCCAGCAGCCAAGGACAGGGGGCCGACGAGCAGTACTTC
TRBV7-9	-	many	TRBJ1-1	CASSPRVFFTEAFF	TGTGCCAGCAGCCCGAGGGTCTTCTTCACTGAAGCTTTCTTT
TRBV10-3	-	few	TRBJ2-3	CAISEPRQTSTDTQYF	TGTGCCATCAGTGAACCCCGACAGACTAGCACAGATACGCAGTATTTT
TRBV18	-	few	TRBJ2-7	CASSPPGLAYEQYF	TGTGCCAGCTCACCACCAGGGTTGGCCTACGAGCAGTACTTC
TRBV29-1	TRBD2	-	TRBJ2-1	CSAGLAGSNEQFF	TGCAGCGCCGGACTAGCGGGGAGCAATGAGCAGTTCTTC
TRBV18	TRBD1	many	TRBJ2-7	CASSPTPGQGPYEQYF	TGTGCCAGCTCACCGACGCCGGGACAGGGGCCCTACGAGCAGTACTTC
TRBV20-1	-	-	TRBJ2-7	CSAWNSGSSYNEQYF	TGCAGTGCATGGAATAGCGGAAGCTCCTACAATGAGCAGTACTTC
TRBV5-1	TRBD2	many	TRBJ2-1	CASSIGLAGGNEQFF	TGCGCCAGCAGCATCGGACTAGCGGGGGGTAATGAGCAGTTCTTC
TRBV18	-	many	TRBJ1-3	CASSRAPSPGNTIYF	TGTGCCAGCTCACGGGCCCCTAGTCCAGGAAACACCATATATTTT
TRBV19	TRBD1	-	TRBJ1-1	CASTHMGTVLMTEAFF	TGTGCCAGTACCCATATGGGGACAGTTTTGATGACTGAAGCTTTCTTT
TRBV4-2	-	-	TRBJ1-2	CASSQERQFYGYTF	TGTGCCAGCAGCCAAGAGAGACAGTTCTATGGCTACACCTTC
TRBV7-6	TRBD1	many	TRBJ2-1	CASSPTLGQGPYNEQFF	TGTGCCAGCAGCCCGACCCTCGGACAGGGTCCCTACAATGAGCAGTTCTTC
TRBV25-1	TRBD1	many	TRBJ1-4	CASRSTGTGNEKLFF	TGTGCCAGCAGGTCAACCGGGACAGGAAATGAAAAACTGTTTTTT
TRBV20-1	-	many	TRBJ1-6	CSASPAESSYNSPLHF	TGCAGTGCTAGTCCGGCGGAGAGCTCCTATAATTCACCCCTCCACTTT
TRBV20-1	-	few	TRBJ2-5	CSARDRGSGQETQYF	TGCAGTGCTAGAGACAGGGGTTCGGGGCAAGAGACCCAGTACTTC
TRBV6-1	TRBD1	few	TRBJ2-2	CASGRQGSTGELFF	TGTGCCAGCGGGCGACAGGGCAGCACCGGGGAGCTGTTTTTT
TRBV11-2	-	many	TRBJ1-6	CASSDNSPLHF	TGTGCCAGCAGCGACAATTCACCCCTCCACTTT
TRBV27	-	many	TRBJ1-2	CASSLSGSNYGYTF	TGTGCCAGCAGTTTATCCGGCTCAAACTATGGCTACACCTTC